The subject of this entry is one T cell receptor (beta chain). Its antigen is still unknown. The record has no base qualities; no much larger clone is one base away. The library relied on 5' RACE. Sequencing instrument: NextSeq 500. The TCR library protocol attached unique molecular identifiers to individual cDNA molecules to correct for sequencing error and PCR bias. Both TCR alpha and beta chains were sequenced, and tight co-correlation was observed between alpha and beta sequence abundances in each sample. The source study handled its data this way. Decombinator V4 was used to annotate the V gene, J gene and CDR3 of the TCR sequences. TCRs were defined as expanded if a significant change between any two time points was detected under a Poisson model with p below 0.0001. Abundances of TCRs were expressed as counts per million after normalisation to the total number of TCRs sequenced in each sample. A search of VDJdb, accessed on 1 November 2021, was run for TCRs annotated to CMV, EBV and SARS-CoV-2, with TCRs annotated for multiple antigens excluded. TCRdb reprocessing: public reads trimmed at Q25 with fastp, clones called with MiXCR, in-frame beta chains kept. Duplicate CDR3 protein sequences are folded into a single record with the most common DNA and genes. The V and J calls and clone size are TCRdb's, not the authors'. The table for this sample lists about 60,000 distinct CDR3 sequences; more than 15% of them were counted only once. Roughly 9% of the sample comes from the top ten.

Set within a cohort of healthcare workers in London, UK, this nested case-control study involved weekly PCR testing of nasopharyngeal swabs along with blood sampling. Healthcare workers were recruited during the week of the UK lockdown, between 23 and 31 March 2020, and followed weekly for up to about 16 weeks. These data belong to a study of early T cells in non-severe SARS-CoV-2 infection (dated by TCRdb to the early 2020s). At the level of the whole study: Because TCR sequencing relied on bulk RNA taken from unsorted whole blood, pairing of alpha and beta chains was not possible. Study-level results and caveats: VDJdb matching was skewed toward anti-spike CD8 responses and likely underestimated virus-specific expansions by missing private and CD4 specificities.

The sample in question was whole blood, obtained at baseline. The receptor's source is an adult who was a healthcare worker with PCR-confirmed SARS-CoV-2 infection or an uninfected control (not recorded which).

The bases are TGTGCCAGCAGTGATAGTAGTGGAGGGAAGGGGTACGAGCAGTACTTC. Protein translation: CASSDSSGGKGYEQYF. Rearrangement joined TRBV25-1 to TRBJ2-7; TRBD2 is perhaps the D gene, given 6 matching bases. V is reduced by 3 bases and J by 4 bases, leaving a spacing of 19 bases between them. Spanning cysteine to phenylalanine, the CDR3 consists of 16 amino acids. Only the CDR3 portion is preserved as DNA: 48 bases, with reading frame beginning at the first base. From a lookup of the germline V gene, CDR1 and CDR2 are MGHDK and SYGVNS.